This T cell receptor beta chain is from a study of CD8 T cells in ankylosing spondylitis. The study, taken as a whole, reports: Significant enrichment of disease-linked clones was reported in matched ankylosing spondylitis synovial fluid. A TCR beta motif made of eight highly homologous variants seemed typical of ankylosing spondylitis blood. Within peripheral blood, clones linked to disease were CD8+ and relatively rare.

TCRdb ran MiXCR on the 5' RACE reads and lists one entry per CDR3 protein. The sample lists 450,000 or so distinct CDR3 sequences, around 26% occurring once. CDR3 length: 13 residues. V was clipped by 4 bases and J by 4 bases, with 7 bases between them. Germline CDR1 ENHRY, CDR2 SYGVKD. A remark on this clonotype: What it binds is unknown.

This sequence was found in a male donor with ankylosing spondylitis. This chain uses TRBV10-3 with TRBJ1-4; unclear D gene. The specimen was blood, either unsorted or a sorted T cell fraction (not recorded which). Here the CDR3 reads CAISVVDNEKLFF. In DNA form, the CDR3 reads TGTGCCATCAGTGTGGTCGATAATGAAAAACTGTTTTTT.